This entry lists 27 T cell receptor beta chains sequenced from one sample in a study of blood T cell repertoires in COVID-19. Clones were sequenced by immunoSEQ multiplex PCR, and TCRdb holds only the in-frame ones, with some missing. The table has under 200,000 clones, around 90% seen once. Material for sequencing was peripheral blood. Receptor source: a man younger than 35 with acute or convalescent COVID-19.

The rearrangement joins TRBV6-1 to TRBJ2-1, with 11 bases lining up with TRBD2. The germline CDR1 and CDR2 sequences are MNHNS and SASEGT. The junction had 4 bases not matched to a gene; V was cut back by 1 base and J by 8 bases. The CDR3 contains 15 residues. The CDR3 sequence: CASSEVGTSGYEQFF. CDR3 nucleotides: TGTGCCAGCAGTGAAGTGGGGACTAGCGGATATGAGCAGTTCTTC.

The V gene is TRBV7-2, the J gene TRBJ1-3, with D uncertain. Germline V gene data show CDR1 as SGHTA and CDR2 as FQGNSA. The V end lost 2 bases, the J end lost 0 bases, and 11 bases lay between the germline ends. The CDR3 is made up of 16 amino acids. In DNA form, the CDR3 reads TGTGCCAGCAGCTTATTACACGGGAGCTCTGGAAACACCATATATTTT. As protein: CASSLLHGSSGNTIYF.

The chain has TRBV6-5 and TRBJ2-6; D remains ambiguous. Between the trimmed V and J ends, which lost 10 bases and 0 bases, there was a span of 10 bases. In germline, CDR1 is MNHEY, CDR2 SVGAGI. The length of the CDR3 is 14 residues. CDR3 DNA: TGTGCCACCTACCCGTACTCTGGGGCCAACGTCCTGACTTTC. This sequence encodes CATYPYSGANVLTF.

This chain links TRBV11-2 with TRBJ2-3, with D tentatively TRBD1 (6 bases). The CDR3 extends over 15 amino acids. Deletions cut 5 bases from V and 2 bases from J, with 14 bases between. Germline CDR1 is SGHAT and CDR2 is FQNNGV. Here the CDR3 reads CASSPRDTYTDTQYF. DNA of the CDR3: TGTGCCAGCAGCCCACGGGACACCTACACAGATACGCAGTATTTT.

The rearrangement links TRBV5-6 to TRBJ1-5; 12 bases align to TRBD1. From germline, CDR1 is SGHDT and CDR2 YYEEEE. V shed 4 bases and J 6 bases; nucleotides not matched to a gene: 5. The CDR3 runs 15 residues. CDR3 coding DNA: TGTGCCAGCAGCCTGGGACAGGGGGCCCCTCAGCCCCAGCATTTT. Residues: CASSLGQGAPQPQHF. Full variable domain (remainder filled in from reference TRBV5-6 and TRBJ1-5): DAGVTQSPTHLIKTRGQQVTLRCSPKSGHDTVSWYQQALGQGPQFIFQYYEEEERQRGNFPDRFSGHQFPNYSSELNVNALLLGDSALYLCASSLGQGAPQPQHFGDGTRLSIL.

This clone was detected a few times. The chain links TRBV4-1 to TRBJ2-7, with 10 bases aligning to TRBD1. From germline, CDR1 is MGHRA and CDR2 YSYEKL. The CDR3 length is 15 residues. The V gene end was trimmed by 3 bases and the J gene end by 4 bases; junction bases not matched to a gene: 6. The CDR3, as DNA: TGCGCCAGCAGCCAGTCCGGGACAGGGGTTTACGAGCAGTACTTC. Translation gives CASSQSGTGVYEQYF.

J is TRBJ2-1 and V is TRBV27, with D possibly TRBD1 on 5 matching bases. Between the trimmed V and J ends, which lost 3 bases and 0 bases, there was a span of 12 bases. This CDR3 region has 16 residues. Per the germline V gene, CDR1 is MNHEY and CDR2 is SMNVEV (reference sequence). The CDR3 loop is CASSFRQSSSYNEQFF. The CDR3 DNA sequence: TGTGCCAGCAGTTTCCGACAGTCGAGCTCCTACAATGAGCAGTTCTTC.

V gene TRBV6-5 combines with J gene TRBJ1-5, with 7 bases matching TRBD1. Germline trimming cut 8 bases from V and 7 bases from J; bases unmatched to any gene: 8. The CDR3 sequence is 13 residues long. The germline gives CDR1 MNHEY, CDR2 SVGAGI. CDR3 coding DNA: TGTGCCAGCTGTACAGGGGTTCCCCAGCCCCAGCATTTT. This sequence encodes CASCTGVPQPQHF.

Only one count was recorded for this clone. The chain employs TRBV24-1 and TRBJ1-2; 7 nucleotides match TRBD1. Trimming cost V 4 bases and J 4 bases; bases outside gene matches: 5. CDR1 is KGHDR, CDR2 SFDVKD, per germline. The CDR3 is made up of 14 amino acids. The CDR3 bases are TGTGCCACCAGTGACCCCGGGACAGCCTATGGCTACACCTTC. This encodes CATSDPGTAYGYTF.

This clone is a singleton in its sample. The genes are TRBV19 and TRBJ1-5; 8 bases agree with TRBD1. The V segment lost 8 bases and the J segment 5 bases; nucleotides outside the gene matches: 14. The V gene's germline CDR1 is LNHDA and CDR2 SQIVND (reference sequence). CDR3 length: 16 amino acids. CDR3 nucleotides: TGTGCCAGTGGAAGCCTTCCCGGGACAGGTGATCAGCCCCAGCATTTT. This codes for CASGSLPGTGDQPQHF.

V usage is TRBV14 and J usage is TRBJ1-4; D not certain. CDR1 SGHDN and CDR2 FVKESK come from the germline V gene. V dropped 2 bases and J dropped 0 bases, with 10 bases sitting between them. The CDR3 sequence is 16 residues long. The CDR3 DNA reads as TGTGCCAGCAGCCAAAATGAGAGAGCAACTAATGAAAAACTGTTTTTT. It specifies CASSQNERATNEKLFF.

This chain links TRBV7-9 with TRBJ2-1; 14 bases map to TRBD2. CDR3 length: 19 residues. V gave up 3 bases and J gave up 0 bases; unmatched junction bases: 7. Germline loops: CDR1 SEHNR, CDR2 FQNEAQ (reference sequence). The CDR3 bases are TGTGCCAGCAGCTTTGCCGGGACTAGCGGGGGATCCTCCTACAATGAGCAGTTCTTC. Amino acid sequence: CASSFAGTSGGSSYNEQFF. Using reference TRBV7-9 and TRBJ2-1 for the parts outside the CDR3, the full variable domain is DTGVSQNPRHKITKRGQNVTFRCDPISEHNRLYWYRQTLGQGPEFLTYFQNEAQLEKSRLLSDRFSAERPKGSFSTLEIQRTEQGDSAMYLCASSFAGTSGGSSYNEQFFGPGTRLTVL.

The chain has TRBV21-1 and TRBJ2-2; the table names TRBD1, a call not compared with the DNA. TRBV21-1 is listed as a pseudogene. The CDR3 length is 15 residues. In DNA form, the CDR3 reads TGTGCCAGCAGGGTGACAGGAGCGAACACCGGGGAGCTGTTTTTT. Translated: CASRVTGANTGELFF.

This clone was recorded once. The chain uses TRBV25-1 and TRBJ1-3; D unclear. Per germline, CDR1 MGHDK and CDR2 SYGVNS. V shed 0 bases and J shed 2 bases, with 8 bases lying between them. The length of the CDR3 is 15 residues. CDR3 sequence (DNA): TGTGCCAGCAGTGAATACGGGGTAGCTGGAAACACCATATATTTT. This encodes CASSEYGVAGNTIYF.

DNA for the CDR3: TGTGCCAGCAGCACCGGACAGGGGGCAACTGAAGCTTTCTTT. The encoded protein is CASSTGQGATEAFF. V and J are TRBV7-9 and TRBJ1-1; 11 nucleotides align to TRBD1. This CDR3 has 14 amino acids. With 5 bases clipped from V and 5 bases from J, the junction kept 4 bases outside the gene matches. From germline, CDR1 is SEHNR and CDR2 FQNEAQ (reference sequence). The complete variable domain, with remaining parts taken from reference TRBV7-9 and TRBJ1-1, reads DTGVSQNPRHKITKRGQNVTFRCDPISEHNRLYWYRQTLGQGPEFLTYFQNEAQLEKSRLLSDRFSAERPKGSFSTLEIQRTEQGDSAMYLCASSTGQGATEAFFGQGTRLTVV.

The CDR3 DNA reads TGTGCCAGCAGCCTTCAAACCGGACAACCAAACACCATATATTTT. Its protein is CASSLQTGQPNTIYF. The chain combines TRBV9 with TRBJ1-3; TRBD1 might be the D (5 bases). V lost 4 bases and J lost 6, with 17 bases in between. The V gene's germline CDR1 is SGDLS and CDR2 YYNGEE. The CDR3 has 15 residues.

The chain is built from TRBV13 and TRBJ1-1; D uncertain. V was cut by 5 bases and J by 4 bases, with 8 bases left in between. CDR1 is PRHDT and CDR2 is FYEKMQ in the germline V gene (reference sequence). The CDR3 runs 12 residues. CDR3 residues: CASSLVGTEAFF. The CDR3 DNA sequence: TGTGCCAGCAGCCTCGTCGGCACTGAAGCTTTCTTT.

The sample holds one count of this clone. The gene calls are TRBV2 and TRBJ2-7; 7 bases match TRBD1. With 8 bases clipped from V and 3 bases from J, the junction kept 7 bases outside the gene matches. The CDR3 is made up of 13 amino acids. Germline assignment: CDR1 SNHLY and CDR2 FYNNEI. CDR3 sequence reads: CASGQGGDYEQYF. CDR3 coding DNA: TGTGCCAGCGGGCAAGGGGGCGACTACGAGCAGTACTTC.

The gene calls are TRBV27 and TRBJ2-7; weak D call: TRBD2 (6 bases). The CDR3 spans 13 residues. V gave up 6 bases and J gave up 3 bases, with 12 bases separating them. Germline V gene data show CDR1 as MNHEY and CDR2 as SMNVEV (reference sequence). The DNA of the CDR3 is TGTGCCAGCAGCTATCGGGAGTTCTACGAGCAGTACTTC. It is translated as CASSYREFYEQYF.

V usage is TRBV19 and J usage is TRBJ1-5; 7 bases align to TRBD1. The CDR3 contains 17 residues. Looked up from germline, CDR1 is LNHDA and CDR2 is SQIVND (reference sequence). Germline trimming cut 7 bases from V and 1 base from J; bases unmatched to any gene: 13. DNA of the CDR3: TGTGCCAGTACCACATACAGGGGAGGTAAGAGCAATCAGCCCCAGCATTTT. Translating gives CASTTYRGGKSNQPQHF.

The V and J genes are TRBV7-8 and TRBJ2-1, with TRBD2 matching over 8 bases. J was trimmed by 0 bases and V by 5 bases; bases with no gene match: 6. Germline CDR1 SGHVS, CDR2 FQNEAQ. This CDR3 region has 16 residues. The CDR3 bases are TGTGCCAGCAGCCCGGGGACTAGTTACTCCTACAATGAGCAGTTCTTC. Translated, it gives CASSPGTSYSYNEQFF.

The genes are TRBV9 and TRBJ2-5, with a tentative D call TRBD1 (5 bases). V lost 0 bases and J 5 bases, leaving 8 bases between the germline ends. In germline, CDR1 is SGDLS, CDR2 YYNGEE. The CDR3 has 13 residues. CDR3 amino acids: CASSVVAGETQYF. The CDR3 DNA follows: TGTGCCAGCAGCGTAGTAGCAGGGGAGACCCAGTACTTC.

This chain joins TRBV14 and TRBJ2-3; tentative D call: TRBD2 (6 bases). V was pared by 5 bases and J by 2 bases, with 8 bases between. The CDR3 consists of 13 residues. Germline lookup yields CDR1 SGHDN and CDR2 FVKESK. The CDR3 region is CASSGRLTDTQYF. CDR3 nucleotide sequence: TGTGCCAGCAGCGGGAGGCTCACAGATACGCAGTATTTT.

This chain joins TRBV29-1 and TRBJ2-7, with a possible D match to TRBD1 (7 bases). The V end was cut by 0 bases, the J end by 0 bases, with 9 bases between. The CDR3 has 14 residues. Per the germline V gene, CDR1 is SQVTM and CDR2 is ANQGSEA. CDR3 sequence: CSVEERDSSYEQYF. The CDR3 DNA reads as TGCAGCGTTGAAGAGCGGGACAGCTCCTACGAGCAGTACTTC.

The CDR3, as DNA: TGTGCCAGCAGTGAAAGACAGGCCGACTACTATGGCTACACCTTC. Translating gives CASSERQADYYGYTF. V usage is TRBV2 and J usage is TRBJ1-2; D perhaps matches TRBD1 (6 bases). CDR3 size: 15 residues. The germline V and J ends were trimmed by 2 bases and 3 bases, with 13 bases remaining between them. Germline values: CDR1 SNHLY, CDR2 FYNNEI.

The rearrangement links TRBV24-1 to TRBJ2-2; 9 nucleotides agree with TRBD1. V was pared by 10 bases and J by 2 bases, with 7 bases of the junction left unmatched. The CDR3 covers 15 residues. Germline V gene data show CDR1 as KGHDR and CDR2 as SFDVKD. CDR3 sequence: CATEPGQGNTGELFF. The CDR3 DNA reads as TGTGCCACTGAACCGGGACAGGGCAACACCGGGGAGCTGTTTTTT.

This clone occurred a few times. J is TRBJ2-7 and V is TRBV4-1, with 8 bases that match TRBD1. V gave up 1 base and J gave up 5 bases; unmatched junction bases: 4. This CDR3 is 14 amino acids long. CDR1 is MGHRA and CDR2 is YSYEKL in the germline V gene. CDR3 coding DNA: TGCGCCAGCAGCCAAGGGGACAGGTCCGACGAGCAGTACTTC. Its protein is CASSQGDRSDEQYF.